These 27 T cell receptor beta chains originate from one sample sequenced in a study of cytomegalovirus exposure and HLA in healthy donors. Researchers ran the PCR with 60 Vbeta and 13 Jbeta primers. TCRdb's table, derived via immunoSEQ multiplex PCR, lists solely in-frame clones and lacks some. The sample holds about 130,000 clones, more than 9% seen once. The sample consisted of PBMCs. Every receptor here comes from a woman aged 18-29 years in good health and CMV-seropositive.

V gene TRBV6-1 combines with J gene TRBJ1-1, with TRBD1 as a possible D gene (6 bases). Germline loops: CDR1 MNHNS, CDR2 SASEGT. The CDR3 totals 13 residues. The V end was cut by 7 bases, the J end by 4 bases, with 13 bases between. CDR3 coding DNA: TGTGCCAGCACTTCAAGGGGGGGCACTGAAGCTTTCTTT. As protein: CASTSRGGTEAFF.

The CDR3 DNA follows: TGTGCCAGTAGTATCTTCTCGGAACTAGCGGGAGGGAGAGTTACGCAGTATTTT. Translation gives CASSIFSELAGGRVTQYF. The J gene is TRBJ2-3, the V gene TRBV19; 13 bases agree with TRBD2. Germline trimming cut 3 bases from V and 8 bases from J; bases unmatched to any gene: 14. In germline, CDR1 is LNHDA, CDR2 SQIVND (reference sequence). The CDR3 covers 18 residues.

This chain joins TRBV29-1 and TRBJ2-3; possibly TRBD2 for D (6 bases). V was trimmed by 3 bases and J by 3 bases, leaving 10 bases between them. CDR1 SQVTM and CDR2 ANQGSEA come from the germline V gene. The CDR3 loop spans 13 amino acids. DNA of the CDR3: TGCAGCGTTGAGGCCGGGGGAACAGATACGCAGTATTTT. Its protein product is CSVEAGGTDTQYF.

This chain links TRBV5-1 with TRBJ2-7; 9 nucleotides agree with TRBD1. The CDR3 is made up of 16 amino acids. Losses at the gene ends were 0 bases for V and 0 bases for J; bases not matched to a gene: 4. The germline V gene encodes CDR1 SGHRS and CDR2 YFSETQ. The CDR3 sequence: CASSLGDRASSYEQYF. In DNA form, the CDR3 reads TGCGCCAGCAGCTTGGGGGACAGGGCTAGCTCCTACGAGCAGTACTTC.

In DNA form, the CDR3 reads TGTGCCAGCAGTTCAGCGGACTACGAGCAGTACTTC. Amino acid sequence: CASSSADYEQYF. The genes are TRBV7-9 and TRBJ2-7; a possible D gene is TRBD2 (5 bases). This CDR3 is 12 amino acids long. The V gene's germline CDR1 is SEHNR and CDR2 FQNEAQ (reference sequence). Trimming stripped 6 bases from V and 3 bases from J, with 9 bases between.

The rearrangement links TRBV21-1 to TRBJ1-4; the listed D gene, TRBD1, was not tested against the DNA. TRBV21-1 is tagged as a pseudogene. CDR3 length equals 15 residues. The CDR3 spells CASSKSGTGDEKLFF. The CDR3 nucleotides read TGTGCCAGCAGCAAGTCCGGGACAGGGGATGAAAAACTGTTTTTT.

There are a few counts of this clone. CDR3 sequence: CASSQETSRNTEAFF. CDR3 DNA: TGCGCCAGCAGCCAGGAGACGTCCCGGAACACTGAAGCTTTCTTT. This chain connects TRBV4-1 to TRBJ1-1, with D unresolved. The V gene lost 3 bases and the J gene lost 1 base, with 12 bases spanning the gap. The CDR3 has 15 residues. From germline, CDR1 is MGHRA and CDR2 YSYEKL.

This chain links TRBV6-6 with TRBJ2-7; 9 bases map to TRBD1. Germline V lookup: CDR1 MNHNY, CDR2 SVGAGI (reference sequence). CDR3 length: 15 residues. The ends lost 5 bases at V and 6 bases at J; junction bases unmatched: 11. The CDR3 sequence: CASSEGDREFPEQYF. The CDR3 bases are TGTGCCAGCAGTGAGGGGGACAGGGAATTCCCCGAGCAGTACTTC.

For this clone: One end of the junction does not line up with germline, which may come from a read error. The V gene is TRBV6-6, the J gene TRBJ1-1; no definite D call. Germline CDR1 reads MNHNY; CDR2 reads SVGAGI (reference sequence). The CDR3 runs to 12 residues. CDR3 DNA sequence: TGTGCCACCAGTTCAGGGAACACTGAAGCTTTCTTT. This encodes CATSSGNTEAFF.

This chain uses TRBV18 with TRBJ1-1, with TRBD1 identical over 7 bases. The CDR3 runs 13 residues. Per germline, CDR1 KGHSH and CDR2 LQKENI. Trimming at V came to 2 bases and at J to 10 bases, leaving 7 bases not matched to a gene. The chain's CDR3 is CASSPDLRGLAFF. CDR3 DNA sequence: TGTGCCAGCTCACCAGACCTTAGGGGGCTAGCTTTCTTT.

This clone was seen more than once but under ten times. The chain uses TRBV9 and TRBJ2-7, with 7 bases identical to TRBD1. Trimming cost V 4 bases and J 0 bases; bases outside gene matches: 4. The CDR3 has 14 amino acids. Germline V gene data show CDR1 as SGDLS and CDR2 as YYNGEE. This chain's CDR3 is CASSQGDSSYEQYF. CDR3 nucleotide sequence: TGTGCCAGCAGCCAGGGGGACAGCTCCTACGAGCAGTACTTC. Using reference TRBV9 and TRBJ2-7 for the parts outside the CDR3, the full variable domain is DSGVTQTPKHLITATGQRVTLRCSPRSGDLSVYWYQQSLDQGLQFLIQYYNGEERAKGNILERFSAQQFPDLHSELNLSSLELGDSALYFCASSQGDSSYEQYFGPGTRLTVT.

The table lists this clone with a few counts. V gene TRBV5-1 combines with J gene TRBJ1-3; no definite D call. The ends were cut back, 0 bases at V and 0 bases at J, with 4 bases in the middle. CDR1 is SGHRS, CDR2 YFSETQ, per germline. The CDR3 has 14 residues. The CDR3 DNA is TGCGCCAGCAGCTTGGACAACTCTGGAAACACCATATATTTT. Protein product: CASSLDNSGNTIYF.

There are a few counts of this clone. The rearrangement joins TRBV5-1 to TRBJ2-1; 7 positions match TRBD2. CDR3 length: 16 amino acids. Germline assignment: CDR1 SGHRS and CDR2 YFSETQ. Losses at the gene ends were 5 bases for V and 8 bases for J; bases not matched to a gene: 16. CDR3: CASSRDGLVGVDEQFF. CDR3 bases: TGCGCCAGCAGTCGAGACGGACTAGTCGGGGTCGATGAGCAGTTCTTC.

The V and J genes are TRBV19 and TRBJ1-5; a possible D gene is TRBD1 (5 bases). The V end lost 3 bases, the J end lost 6 bases, and 30 bases lay between the germline ends. Germline CDR1 and CDR2: LNHDA and SQIVND (reference sequence). This CDR3 contains 20 residues. CDR3 sequence: CASSIERKTNSQGRLQPQHF. DNA for the CDR3: TGTGCCAGTAGTATTGAAAGGAAGACGAACTCGCAGGGTCGACTTCAGCCCCAGCATTTT.

This clone was counted only a few times. The chain is built from TRBV11-2 and TRBJ1-1; tentative D call: TRBD1 (6 bases). The CDR3 runs to 14 residues. CDR1 and CDR2 (germline): SGHAT, FQNNGV. Trimming took 5 bases from V and 4 from J, leaving 14 bases between them. CDR3 DNA sequence: TGTGCCAGCAGCGCCCAGCGGGGGGCCACTGAAGCTTTCTTT. Residues: CASSAQRGATEAFF.

The chain has TRBV6-1 and TRBJ1-3; no firm D call. CDR3 size: 15 residues. Trimming removed 4 bases at V and 0 bases at J, with 10 bases between. The V gene's germline CDR1 is MNHNS and CDR2 SASEGT. Here the CDR3 reads CASSGEGPSGNTIYF. The DNA for the CDR3 is TGTGCCAGCAGTGGTGAGGGCCCCTCTGGAAACACCATATATTTT.

This clone has a handful of counts. The gene calls are TRBV7-9 and TRBJ2-1; TRBD2 matches at 7 bases. The CDR3 extends over 17 amino acids. Germline values: CDR1 SEHNR, CDR2 FQNEAQ (reference sequence). V lost 5 bases and J lost 7; bases outside the gene matches: 17. The CDR3 region is CASSGSALAGASNEQFF. In DNA form, the CDR3 reads TGTGCCAGCAGCGGCAGCGCCTTGGCGGGAGCGTCGAATGAGCAGTTCTTC. Using reference TRBV7-9 and TRBJ2-1 for the parts outside the CDR3, the full variable domain is DTGVSQNPRHKITKRGQNVTFRCDPISEHNRLYWYRQTLGQGPEFLTYFQNEAQLEKSRLLSDRFSAERPKGSFSTLEIQRTEQGDSAMYLCASSGSALAGASNEQFFGPGTRLTVL.

The rearrangement joins TRBV27 to TRBJ1-5; D possibly corresponds to TRBD1 (5 bases). Trimming left V 2 bases short and J 7 bases short, with 15 bases between. Per the germline V gene, CDR1 is MNHEY and CDR2 is SMNVEV (reference sequence). The CDR3 totals 15 residues. CDR3 in amino acids: CASSLGFQGSQPQHF. Here the CDR3 DNA reads TGTGCCAGCAGTTTAGGTTTTCAGGGAAGCCAGCCCCAGCATTTT.

V is TRBV4-1 and J is TRBJ2-3; 8 nucleotides match TRBD2. The CDR3 runs 19 residues. The germline CDR1 and CDR2 sequences are MGHRA and YSYEKL. V lost 0 bases, J lost 2 bases, and 13 bases stayed unmatched. CDR3 DNA: TGCGCCAGCAGCCAAGATGTTATCCGAGGGACTAGTATCACAGATACGCAGTATTTT. Its protein product is CASSQDVIRGTSITDTQYF.

This clone was counted between two and nine times. This rearrangement joins TRBV5-1 to TRBJ2-5, with 8 bases identical to TRBD2. Germline CDR1 SGHRS, CDR2 YFSETQ. The V and J ends lost 6 bases and 4 bases, in that order; junction bases with no gene match: 5. CDR3 length equals 13 residues. CDR3 nucleotide sequence: TGCGCCAGCAAGCTGGCGGGGGGAGAGACCCAGTACTTC. This sequence encodes CASKLAGGETQYF.

This clone was counted between two and nine times. The chain carries TRBV27 and TRBJ1-1; D not resolved. Germline lookup yields CDR1 MNHEY and CDR2 SMNVEV (reference sequence). This CDR3 spans 13 amino acids. V lost 3 bases to trimming and J lost 4 bases, with 9 bases between them. The CDR3 loop reads CASSLKTSTEAFF. As DNA, the CDR3 is TGTGCCAGCAGTTTGAAGACATCCACTGAAGCTTTCTTT.

The chain joins TRBV27 to TRBJ2-7, with D tentatively TRBD2 (5 bases). V lost 5 bases and J 3 bases, leaving 11 bases between the germline ends. CDR3 length equals 13 residues. Germline CDR1 MNHEY, CDR2 SMNVEV (reference sequence). CDR3 loop: CASSQRPHYEQYF. CDR3 DNA sequence: TGTGCCAGCAGTCAGCGGCCCCACTACGAGCAGTACTTC.

This clone came up a few times. DNA for the CDR3: TGTGCCAGCAGCCCACCAAGCGAACTAGCGGGAGGTGAAGAGACCCAGTACTTC. Its protein product is CASSPPSELAGGEETQYF. This chain links TRBV7-9 with TRBJ2-5; 12 bases are shared with TRBD2. There are 18 residues in the CDR3. Looked up from germline, CDR1 is SEHNR and CDR2 is FQNEAQ (reference sequence). V lost 5 bases, J lost 3 bases, and 13 bases stayed unmatched.

This clone appeared a few times. J is TRBJ2-1 and V is TRBV15; TRBD2 matches at 11 bases. Trimming at V came to 3 bases and at J to 7 bases, leaving 11 bases not matched to a gene. In germline, CDR1 is LNHNV, CDR2 YYDKDF (reference sequence). The CDR3 length is 17 residues. CDR3 sequence reads: CATSSPSILAGDNEQFF. The CDR3 region has the DNA TGTGCCACCAGCAGCCCTTCCATACTAGCGGGAGATAATGAGCAGTTCTTC.

The V call is TRBV29-1, the J call TRBJ2-3, with D perhaps TRBD2 (5 bases). This CDR3 is 13 amino acids long. Trimming left V 7 bases short and J 4 bases short, with 15 bases between. The germline CDR1 and CDR2 sequences are SQVTM and ANQGSEA. CDR3 in amino acids: CSAGPTGADTQYF. CDR3 DNA sequence: TGCAGCGCAGGACCCACCGGGGCAGATACGCAGTATTTT.

A few counts support this clone. The rearrangement uses TRBV30 and TRBJ1-3; D gene unclear. The CDR3 runs 12 residues. The ends were cut back, 0 bases at V and 8 bases at J, with 8 bases in the middle. Germline V gene sequence: CDR1 GTSNPN, CDR2 SVGIG (reference sequence). The chain's CDR3 is CAWSVQFDTIYF. Here the CDR3 DNA reads TGTGCCTGGAGTGTCCAGTTCGACACCATATATTTT.

This rearrangement joins TRBV30 to TRBJ1-2; 10 bases match TRBD1. Losses at the gene ends were 0 bases for V and 8 bases for J; bases not matched to a gene: 24. The CDR3 contains 20 residues. Per the germline V gene, CDR1 is GTSNPN and CDR2 is SVGIG (reference sequence). CDR3 residues: CAWSVGLPPRQGAAEWGYTF. The CDR3 DNA is TGTGCCTGGAGTGTAGGTCTTCCCCCTAGACAGGGGGCCGCCGAGTGGGGCTACACCTTC. Full variable domain (rest looked up from reference TRBV30 and TRBJ1-2): SQTIHQWPATLVQPVGSPLSLECTVEGTSNPNLYWYRQAAGRGLQLLFYSVGIGQISSEVPQNLSASRPQDRQFILSSKKLLLSDSGFYLCAWSVGLPPRQGAAEWGYTFGSGTRLTVV.